The 13 T cell receptor beta chains below were found in one sample sequenced in a study of blood T cell repertoires in COVID-19. The data were produced by immunoSEQ multiplex PCR, yet TCRdb's version contains in-frame clones alone and is incomplete. This table holds about 70,000 clones, about four fifths found once. The sample was peripheral blood. Receptors originate from a woman aged 60 to 75 with acute or convalescent COVID-19.

V gene TRBV15 combines with J gene TRBJ2-2; TRBD1 agrees at 8 bases. CDR1 and CDR2 (germline): LNHNV, YYDKDF (reference sequence). After removal of 0 bases from V and 7 bases from J, the junction contained 4 bases not matched to a gene. This CDR3 has 15 amino acids. CDR3: CATSREAGGSGELFF. The DNA of the CDR3 is TGTGCCACCAGCAGAGAGGCAGGGGGCAGCGGGGAGCTGTTTTTT.

The chain carries TRBV3-1 (or the pseudogene TRBV3-2) and TRBJ2-3; 11 positions match TRBD2. This CDR3 contains 17 residues. Germline CDR1 LGHDT, CDR2 YNNKEL (reference sequence). With V trimmed by 1 base and J by 0 bases, 3 bases remained unmatched. The CDR3 DNA sequence: TGTGCCAGCAGCCAAGGACTAGCGGGGCTTAGCACAGATACGCAGTATTTT. It codes for CASSQGLAGLSTDTQYF.

The V call is TRBV6-6, the J call TRBJ1-4; 9 bases are shared with TRBD1. Unmatched junction bases numbered 1, after V lost 5 bases and J lost 3 bases. The CDR3 consists of 14 residues. Germline V CDR1 and CDR2: MNHNY, SVGAGI (reference sequence). CDR3 region: CASSDRGANEKLFF. Here the CDR3 DNA reads TGTGCCAGCAGTGACAGGGGGGCTAATGAAAAACTGTTTTTT.

This clone has a handful of counts. The chain links TRBV6-6 to TRBJ1-5, with 7 nucleotides matching TRBD1. V was clipped by 5 bases and J by 1 base; unmatched bases: 8. Germline V gene data show CDR1 as MNHNY and CDR2 as SVGAGI (reference sequence). CDR3 length: 16 residues. The CDR3 DNA is TGTGCCAGCAGTCCACTCCAGGGGGGAAGCAATCAGCCCCAGCATTTT. It translates to CASSPLQGGSNQPQHF.

V gene TRBV11-2 combines with J gene TRBJ1-2, with 9 bases fitting TRBD1. Trimming at V came to 5 bases and at J to 7 bases, leaving 11 bases not matched to a gene. Germline CDR1 is SGHAT and CDR2 is FQNNGV. This CDR3 is 15 amino acids long. CDR3 DNA sequence: TGTGCCAGCAGCGCGACTCAACAGGGGGCGACTGGCTACACCTTC. The encoded protein is CASSATQQGATGYTF.

V and J are TRBV29-1 and TRBJ1-4, with D perhaps TRBD1 (6 bases). The CDR3 is 14 residues long. The germline gives CDR1 SQVTM, CDR2 ANQGSEA. Trimming pared 0 bases from V and 8 bases from J, leaving 13 bases between. Here the CDR3 DNA reads TGCAGCGTTGAAGAAACGTCAGGGGAGGAAAAACTGTTTTTT. Amino acid sequence: CSVEETSGEEKLFF.

V is TRBV2 and J is TRBJ1-1, with 7 bases matching TRBD1. The CDR3 is 17 residues long. Germline V gene sequence: CDR1 SNHLY, CDR2 FYNNEI. V shed 0 bases and J 1 base; nucleotides not matched to a gene: 8. Here the CDR3 DNA reads TGTGCCAGCAGTGAAGCGGGTTGGGGACAGACGAACACTGAAGCTTTCTTT. It translates to CASSEAGWGQTNTEAFF.

This clone was seen repeatedly, ten times or more. This rearrangement joins TRBV7-9 to TRBJ1-1; no firm D call. Between the trimmed V and J ends, which lost 5 bases and 7 bases, there was a span of 8 bases. CDR1 is SEHNR and CDR2 is FQNEAQ in the germline V gene (reference sequence). This CDR3 has 11 amino acids. The CDR3 protein is CASSPSREAFF. CDR3 nucleotide sequence: TGTGCCAGCAGCCCAAGCCGTGAAGCTTTCTTT.

This clone appeared a single time. The chain has TRBV6-5 and TRBJ1-4; D call uncertain. Germline CDR1 and CDR2: MNHEY and SVGAGI. The CDR3 is 12 amino acids. V lost 8 bases and J lost 11, with 15 bases in between. The CDR3 reads CASAAAYRKLFF. As DNA, the CDR3 is TGTGCCAGCGCCGCCGCCTATCGGAAACTGTTTTTT.

V usage is TRBV30 and J usage is TRBJ1-6, with D tentatively TRBD1 (6 bases). Per germline, CDR1 GTSNPN and CDR2 SVGIG (reference sequence). Trimming shortened V by 0 bases and J by 10 bases, and 16 bases separated the two germline ends. There are 15 residues in the CDR3. The CDR3 protein is CAWSVQGPGESPLHF. The DNA for the CDR3 is TGTGCCTGGAGTGTACAGGGACCCGGGGAATCACCCCTCCACTTT.

This rearrangement joins TRBV5-1 to TRBJ2-3; the D gene is possibly TRBD1 (5 bases). Looked up from germline, CDR1 is SGHRS and CDR2 is YFSETQ. Trimming cost V 0 bases and J 6 bases, with 17 bases left between them. There are 16 residues in the CDR3. This CDR3 reads CASSLGGGRHSDTQYF. CDR3 DNA: TGCGCCAGCAGCTTGGGGGGCGGTAGGCACTCGGATACGCAGTATTTT.

The rearrangement uses TRBV5-4 and TRBJ2-7, with 14 bases matching TRBD2. V trimming: 4 bases; J trimming: 2 bases; junction bases outside the gene matches: 11. The germline V gene has CDR1 SGHNT and CDR2 YYREEE (reference sequence). The CDR3 has 18 amino acids. CDR3 protein: CASSLAGGTSGRPYEQYF. CDR3 nucleotide sequence: TGTGCCAGCAGCCTGGCAGGGGGGACTAGCGGGAGACCCTACGAGCAGTACTTC.

J is TRBJ2-2 and V is TRBV3-1 (or the pseudogene TRBV3-2), with 10 nucleotides matching TRBD2. Germline V CDR1 and CDR2: LGHDT, YNNKEL (reference sequence). The CDR3 length is 15 residues. The V and J ends lost 7 bases and 8 bases, in that order; junction bases with no gene match: 10. This CDR3 is CASKTSAGGPGELFF. The CDR3 DNA is TGTGCCAGCAAAACCTCAGCGGGGGGGCCTGGGGAGCTGTTTTTT.